This T cell receptor (beta chain) was sequenced during a study of Ad26.COV2.S vaccination and SARS-CoV-2 variants. As for the study in general: By the intramuscular route, Ad26.COV2.S was given once, or twice 56 days apart.

The treatment is: about 20 received Ad26.COV2.S at low or high dose, single or two shots; 5 received placebo; per-sample allocation not given. Collection of samples fell on day 63 after the first vaccine or placebo injection. Produced via immunoSEQ multiplex PCR; TCRdb's table is partial and in-frame only. Of 300,000 to 500,000 clones in the sample, 70% to 90% were seen once. The CDR3 covers 17 residues. The ends were cut back, 0 bases at V and 2 bases at J, with 15 bases in the middle. Germline V lookup: CDR1 MGHRA, CDR2 YSYEKL. The chain is built from TRBV4-1 and TRBJ2-3; a weak D match, TRBD2 (6 bases). This clonotype originated in a person aged 18-65 years who received the Ad26.COV2.S COVID-19 vaccine or a placebo. The sequenced sample was peripheral blood, obtained in a trial of Ad26.COV2.S vaccine versus placebo. The CDR3 loop reads CASSQDRLVSVTDTQYF. CDR3 DNA: TGCGCCAGCAGCCAAGATCGACTAGTAAGTGTCACAGATACGCAGTATTTT.